Listed below are T cell receptor beta chains from one sample, sequenced in a study of technical replicates of blood from a few donors. Clones were sequenced by immunoSEQ multiplex PCR, and TCRdb holds only the in-frame ones, with some missing. Here the sample spans approximately 77,000 clones, 94% being singletons. What was sequenced was T cells isolated from PBMCs. The source is a human donor in good health. The CDR3 runs from the conserved cysteine through the conserved F or W. The order of the fields is CDR3 protein, CDR3 DNA, CDR3 length, J gene, D gene, V gene, clone size. A D gene is named only where the DNA matches it firmly. Expanded clones get a size class; other rows say once, few or many, or leave the size out.

cdr3_aa: CASSLEQGLRYTF
cdr3_nt: TGTGCCAGCAGCTTAGAACAGGGTTTACGCTACACCTTC
cdr3_length: 13
j_call: TRBJ1-2
d_call: -
v_call: TRBV7-2
clone_size: -

cdr3_aa: CSVTGSSYNEQFF
cdr3_nt: TGCAGCGTCACAGGGAGCTCCTACAATGAGCAGTTCTTC
cdr3_length: 13
j_call: TRBJ2-1
d_call: -
v_call: TRBV29-1
clone_size: -

cdr3_aa: CASSLETGGGGYTF
cdr3_nt: TGCGCCAGCAGCTTGGAGACAGGGGGCGGTGGCTACACCTTC
cdr3_length: 14
j_call: TRBJ1-2
d_call: TRBD1
v_call: TRBV5-1
clone_size: once

cdr3_aa: CASSYNPGQGTDTQYF
cdr3_nt: TGTGCCAGCAGCTACAATCCAGGGCAAGGCACAGATACGCAGTATTTT
cdr3_length: 16
j_call: TRBJ2-3
d_call: -
v_call: TRBV13
clone_size: -

cdr3_aa: CSVSGLAYEQYF
cdr3_nt: TGCAGCGTGTCGGGACTAGCCTACGAGCAGTACTTC
cdr3_length: 12
j_call: TRBJ2-7
d_call: TRBD2
v_call: TRBV29-1
clone_size: -

cdr3_aa: CASSIDGAGRQDTIYF
cdr3_nt: TGTGCCAGTAGTATAGATGGGGCAGGACGCCAGGACACCATATATTTT
cdr3_length: 16
j_call: TRBJ1-3
d_call: -
v_call: TRBV19
clone_size: -

cdr3_aa: CASRLGIGGSGNYGYTF
cdr3_nt: TGTGCCAGCAGATTGGGGATAGGGGGCAGCGGTAACTATGGCTACACCTTC
cdr3_length: 17
j_call: TRBJ1-2
d_call: TRBD1
v_call: TRBV5-4
clone_size: -

cdr3_aa: CASRRVTTGELFF
cdr3_nt: TGTGCCAGCAGGCGGGTAACAACCGGGGAGCTGTTTTTT
cdr3_length: 13
j_call: TRBJ2-2
d_call: -
v_call: TRBV28
clone_size: -

cdr3_aa: CASSEWEEKLFF
cdr3_nt: TGTGCCAGCAGTGAATGGGAGGAAAAACTGTTTTTT
cdr3_length: 12
j_call: TRBJ1-4
d_call: -
v_call: TRBV2
clone_size: -

cdr3_aa: CASSRTTSGLEDEQYF
cdr3_nt: TGTGCCAGCTCCCGAACAACTAGCGGGCTTGAGGACGAGCAGTACTTC
cdr3_length: 16
j_call: TRBJ2-7
d_call: TRBD2
v_call: TRBV18
clone_size: -

cdr3_aa: CASSLGGRGQETQYF
cdr3_nt: TGTGCCAGCAGCTTGGGGGGAAGGGGACAAGAGACCCAGTACTTC
cdr3_length: 15
j_call: TRBJ2-5
d_call: -
v_call: TRBV7-9
clone_size: -

cdr3_aa: CASSFQTGDYNEQFF
cdr3_nt: TGTGCCAGCAGCTTCCAGACAGGGGACTACAATGAGCAGTTCTTC
cdr3_length: 15
j_call: TRBJ2-1
d_call: TRBD1
v_call: TRBV7-3
clone_size: -

cdr3_aa: CASSQPGQGGETQYF
cdr3_nt: TGCGCCAGCAGCCAACCCGGACAGGGAGGGGAGACCCAGTACTTC
cdr3_length: 15
j_call: TRBJ2-5
d_call: -
v_call: TRBV4-1
clone_size: -

cdr3_aa: CASSLGGGHSEQYF
cdr3_nt: TGTGCCAGCAGCTTAGGGGGGGGACACAGCGAGCAGTACTTC
cdr3_length: 14
j_call: TRBJ2-7
d_call: -
v_call: TRBV7-6
clone_size: -

cdr3_aa: CASSSIGPFRGLTEAFF
cdr3_nt: TGTGCCAGTAGCTCCATCGGGCCCTTCAGGGGGCTCACTGAAGCTTTCTTT
cdr3_length: 17
j_call: TRBJ1-1
d_call: TRBD1
v_call: TRBV19
clone_size: -

cdr3_aa: CASSQSSDWKTYEQYF
cdr3_nt: TGCGCCAGCAGCCAAAGCTCGGACTGGAAGACTTACGAGCAGTACTTC
cdr3_length: 16
j_call: TRBJ2-7
d_call: -
v_call: TRBV4-1
clone_size: -

cdr3_aa: CASSTTSGNPTGELFF
cdr3_nt: TGCGCCAGCAGTACGACTAGCGGGAATCCCACCGGGGAGCTGTTTTTT
cdr3_length: 16
j_call: TRBJ2-2
d_call: TRBD2
v_call: TRBV5-1
clone_size: -

cdr3_aa: CASSRLSGGPYEQYF
cdr3_nt: TGCGCCAGCAGCCGCCTCAGCGGAGGGCCCTACGAGCAGTACTTC
cdr3_length: 15
j_call: TRBJ2-7
d_call: -
v_call: TRBV4-1
clone_size: -

cdr3_aa: CASSFNRGRTEAFF
cdr3_nt: TGTGCCAGTAGTTTTAACAGGGGGCGGACTGAAGCTTTCTTT
cdr3_length: 14
j_call: TRBJ1-1
d_call: TRBD1
v_call: TRBV19
clone_size: -

cdr3_aa: CASSKRDKEETQYF
cdr3_nt: TGTGCCAGCAGTAAACGGGACAAAGAAGAGACCCAGTACTTC
cdr3_length: 14
j_call: TRBJ2-5
d_call: -
v_call: TRBV2
clone_size: -

cdr3_aa: CSVVPSGRAYGEQYF
cdr3_nt: TGCAGCGTTGTACCTAGCGGGAGGGCCTATGGAGAGCAGTACTTC
cdr3_length: 15
j_call: TRBJ2-7
d_call: TRBD2
v_call: TRBV29-1
clone_size: -

cdr3_aa: CASSPNQGREAFF
cdr3_nt: TGTGCCAGCTCACCAAACCAGGGAAGGGAAGCTTTCTTT
cdr3_length: 13
j_call: TRBJ1-1
d_call: -
v_call: TRBV18
clone_size: -

cdr3_aa: CASSYESTRITGELFF
cdr3_nt: TGTGCCAGCAGTTACGAGTCAACTAGGATCACCGGGGAGCTGTTTTTT
cdr3_length: 16
j_call: TRBJ2-2
d_call: -
v_call: TRBV6-7
clone_size: once

cdr3_aa: CATSSPGVYGYTF
cdr3_nt: TGTGCCACCAGCAGCCCAGGGGTCTATGGCTACACCTTC
cdr3_length: 13
j_call: TRBJ1-2
d_call: -
v_call: TRBV15
clone_size: -

cdr3_aa: CASSLAARGTYEQYF
cdr3_nt: TGTGCCAGCAGCTTAGCGGCCAGGGGAACGTACGAGCAGTACTTC
cdr3_length: 15
j_call: TRBJ2-7
d_call: -
v_call: TRBV7-6
clone_size: -

cdr3_aa: CASSLEGRVNEQYF
cdr3_nt: TGTGCCAGCAGTTTAGAAGGCAGGGTCAACGAGCAGTACTTC
cdr3_length: 14
j_call: TRBJ2-7
d_call: -
v_call: TRBV28
clone_size: once

cdr3_aa: CASSQSGGGGELFF
cdr3_nt: TGCGCCAGCAGTCAATCTGGGGGAGGCGGGGAGCTGTTTTTT
cdr3_length: 14
j_call: TRBJ2-2
d_call: -
v_call: TRBV23-1
clone_size: -

cdr3_aa: CASKAGVDSNQPQHF
cdr3_nt: TGTGCCAGCAAGGCGGGGGTAGATAGCAATCAGCCCCAGCATTTT
cdr3_length: 15
j_call: TRBJ1-5
d_call: -
v_call: TRBV4-2
clone_size: -

cdr3_aa: CSVAGGLYNEQFF
cdr3_nt: TGCAGCGTTGCCGGGGGGCTCTACAATGAGCAGTTCTTC
cdr3_length: 13
j_call: TRBJ2-1
d_call: -
v_call: TRBV29-1
clone_size: -

cdr3_aa: CASSPLKNRVLYF
cdr3_nt: TGTGCCAGCTCACCCCTCAAGAACAGAGTACTGTACTTC
cdr3_length: 13
j_call: TRBJ2-7
d_call: -
v_call: TRBV18
clone_size: -

cdr3_aa: CASSLASGSVTYNEQFF
cdr3_nt: TGTGCCAGCAGCTTAGCTAGCGGGAGTGTAACCTACAATGAGCAGTTCTTC
cdr3_length: 17
j_call: TRBJ2-1
d_call: TRBD2
v_call: TRBV13
clone_size: -

cdr3_aa: CATSPETSGGYEQYF
cdr3_nt: TGTGCCACCAGCCCAGAGACTAGCGGAGGGTACGAGCAGTACTTC
cdr3_length: 15
j_call: TRBJ2-7
d_call: TRBD2
v_call: TRBV15
clone_size: -

cdr3_aa: CASSSYHRGGEQYF
cdr3_nt: TGTGCCAGCAGCTCCTACCACAGGGGAGGCGAGCAGTACTTC
cdr3_length: 14
j_call: TRBJ2-7
d_call: -
v_call: TRBV7-3
clone_size: few

cdr3_aa: CASSRRQELAKNIQYF
cdr3_nt: TGTGCCAGCAGCCGCAGGCAGGAACTAGCCAAAAACATTCAGTACTTC
cdr3_length: 16
j_call: TRBJ2-4
d_call: -
v_call: TRBV9
clone_size: -

cdr3_aa: CASSLRTGHADQPQHF
cdr3_nt: TGTGCCAGCAGTTTAAGGACAGGGCACGCAGATCAGCCCCAGCATTTT
cdr3_length: 16
j_call: TRBJ1-5
d_call: TRBD1
v_call: TRBV28
clone_size: -